This TCR beta chain was observed in a study of breast tumors, draining lymph nodes, adjacent tissues. Points from the study as a whole: Tumor repertoires ranked between lymph nodes and nontumor tissue in diversity, with V and J gene preferences. That most tumor T cells come from lymph nodes remained unproven. Tumor and nontumor repertoires were significantly more similar in luminal-like than in basal-like breast cancer. The data were judged consistent with most tumor T cells coming from lymph node and expanding in tumor.

One entry per CDR3 protein results from TCRdb running MiXCR on the multiplex PCR reads. The sample records under 250,000 distinct CDR3 sequences, approximately 29% being singletons. V lost 1 base to trimming and J lost 8 bases, with 10 bases between them. The germline CDR1 and CDR2 sequences are KGHDR and SFDVKD. The CDR3 has 14 residues. Axillary draining lymph nodes of breast cancer patients supplied the node samples. Comment on this clonotype: What it binds is unknown.

The sequence was obtained from a female donor with breast cancer. Some clones in this sample may be carry-over from other donors' samples. Sequencing was done on a sample of axillary lymph node tissue. The chain links TRBV24-1 to TRBJ2-2; tentative D call: TRBD2 (6 bases). The CDR3 sequence: CATSDFSGRGELFF. For the CDR3, the DNA is TGTGCCACCAGTGATTTCAGCGGGCGGGGGGAGCTGTTTTTT.